This T cell receptor (beta chain) is drawn from a study of blood T cells in healthy people across ages. PCR was performed a second time for about 7 to 11 cycles using a sample-barcoded 5' primer and a J-beta primer mix. A template-switch adaptor with 12 random nucleotides tagged each cDNA molecule. TCRdb processed the 5' RACE reads anew with MiXCR; each CDR3 protein has one entry. The sample contains 1.5 million to 1.8 million distinct CDR3 sequences, approximately 39% of which appear only once. As to this clonotype: One end of the junction varies from germline; a read error may be responsible.

Germline CDR1 and CDR2: MGHRA and YSYEKL. The CDR3 spans 16 residues. The source is a woman between 18 and 29 years old in good health. The sample consisted of blood. The V gene is TRBV4-1, the J gene TRBJ1-2, with D maybe TRBD1 (5 bases). CDR3 DNA: TGCACCAGCAGCCAACCCCGTCAGGGATCTTCCTATGGCTACACCTTC. Its protein is CTSSQPRQGSSYGYTF.